This TCR beta chain was recovered during a study of blood T cell repertoires in COVID-19. Turning to the study itself: PBMCs, B-cell-depleted T cells, or T cells were the source of the cDNA or gDNA that made up the material.

This clone has a handful of counts. CDR1 and CDR2 from the germline V gene are DFQATT and SNEGSKA (reference sequence). CDR3 length: 14 amino acids. Trimming removed 3 bases at V and 2 bases at J, with 11 bases between. Measured with immunoSEQ multiplex PCR; TCRdb has only the in-frame clones, and not every one. The sample holds 140,000 or so clones; roughly 80% are singletons and the top ten take roughly 15%. The sequence was obtained from a man aged 50 to 59 with acute or convalescent COVID-19. The chain uses TRBV20-1 and TRBJ1-5; the D is unclear. Sequenced sample: peripheral blood. The CDR3 DNA reads TGCAGTGCTAGTACAGCCTGGGGCAATCAGCCCCAGCATTTT. It translates to CSASTAWGNQPQHF.